This TCR beta chain appears in the sequencing data of a study of T cells in women clearing cervical HPV infection. Background on the study: Controls' single incident HPV16 infection cleared within 12 months without precancer. Case blood was drawn a median around 150 days after lesion detection. Study results and caveats: Cases and controls were distinguished at AUC 0.83 by richness and V genes.

This table comes from immunoSEQ multiplex PCR, and its TCRdb copy is limited to in-frame clones, with some not included. Across about 18,000 clones, the top ten clones capture approximately 15% of the sample. The V gene end was trimmed by 2 bases and the J gene end by 2 bases; junction bases not matched to a gene: 3. The CDR3 is made up of 15 amino acids. Per germline, CDR1 SGHRS and CDR2 YFSETQ. Regarding this clone: Its antigen is not identified. The sequenced fragment ends 3 residues before the CDR3 boundary, so the rest is inferred from the germline J gene.

The genes are TRBV5-1 and TRBJ2-3; 9 nucleotides align to TRBD2. The specimen sequenced was blood buffy coat. The receptor was derived from a woman aged 18 to 75 with a cervical HPV16 infection that either progressed to CIN3+ or cleared (not recorded which). The chain's CDR3 is CASSFTSGPTDTQYF. The covered CDR3 bases are TGCGCCAGCAGCTTTACTAGCGGGCCCACAGATACG.